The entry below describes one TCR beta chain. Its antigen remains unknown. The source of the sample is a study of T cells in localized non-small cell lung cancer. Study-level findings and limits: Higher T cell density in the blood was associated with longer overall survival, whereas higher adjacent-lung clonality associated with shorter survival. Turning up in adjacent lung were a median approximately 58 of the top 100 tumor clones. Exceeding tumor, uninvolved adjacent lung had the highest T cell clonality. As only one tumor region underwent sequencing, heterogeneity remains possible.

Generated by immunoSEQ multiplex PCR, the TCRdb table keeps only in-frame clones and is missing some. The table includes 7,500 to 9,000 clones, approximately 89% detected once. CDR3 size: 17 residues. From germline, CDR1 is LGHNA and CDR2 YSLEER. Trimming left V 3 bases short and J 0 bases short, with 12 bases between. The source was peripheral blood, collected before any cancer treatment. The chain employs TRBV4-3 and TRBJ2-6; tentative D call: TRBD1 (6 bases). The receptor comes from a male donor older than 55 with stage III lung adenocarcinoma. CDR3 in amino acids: CASSHAGALSGANVLTF. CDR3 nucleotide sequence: TGCGCCAGCAGCCATGCAGGGGCCCTCTCTGGGGCCAACGTCCTGACTTTC.